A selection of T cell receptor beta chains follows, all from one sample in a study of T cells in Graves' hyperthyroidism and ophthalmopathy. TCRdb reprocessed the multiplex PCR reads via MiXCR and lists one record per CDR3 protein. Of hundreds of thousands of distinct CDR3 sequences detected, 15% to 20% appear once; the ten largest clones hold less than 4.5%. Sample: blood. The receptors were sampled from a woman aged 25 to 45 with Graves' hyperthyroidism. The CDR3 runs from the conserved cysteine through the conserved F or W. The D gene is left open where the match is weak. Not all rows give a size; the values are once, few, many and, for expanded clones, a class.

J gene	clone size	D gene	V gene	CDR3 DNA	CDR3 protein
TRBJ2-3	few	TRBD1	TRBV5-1	TGCGCCAGCAGCTTGGTACAGGGGGATACAGATACGCAGTATTTT	CASSLVQGDTDTQYF
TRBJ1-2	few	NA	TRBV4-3	TGCGCCAGCAGCCACCTCGGGGAGGGAGATGTCTATGGCTACACCTTC	CASSHLGEGDVYGYTF
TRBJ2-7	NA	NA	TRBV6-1	TGTGCCAGCAGTGTGGAACAGGGAGTCTCCGAGCAGTACTTC	CASSVEQGVSEQYF
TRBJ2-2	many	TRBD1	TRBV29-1	TGCAGCGTTGGGGACAGGGCCTCGAACACCGGGGAGCTGTTTTTT	CSVGDRASNTGELFF
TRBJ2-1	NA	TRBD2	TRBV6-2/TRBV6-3	TGTGCCAGCAAAGCTAGCGGGAGACATGAGCAGTTCTTC	CASKASGRHEQFF
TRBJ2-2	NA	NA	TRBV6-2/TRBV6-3	TGTGCCAGCAGTTACTATCGGACTAGGGAGCTGTTTTTT	CASSYYRTRELFF
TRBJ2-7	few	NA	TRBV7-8	TGTGCCAGCACCCGAGTTGGCGAGCAGTACTTC	CASTRVGEQYF
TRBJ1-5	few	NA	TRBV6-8	TGTGCCAGCGGCGCAGGACGGAATCAGCCCCAGCATTTT	CASGAGRNQPQHF
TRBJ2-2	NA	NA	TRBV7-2	TGTGCCAGCAGCCCTCTAGCGACCACCGGGGAGCTGTTTTTT	CASSPLATTGELFF
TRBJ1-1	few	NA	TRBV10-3	TGTGCCATCAGTGATTCACAGGGGAACACTGAAGCTTTCTTT	CAISDSQGNTEAFF
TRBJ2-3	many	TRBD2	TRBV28	TGTGCCAGCAGTCGACTAGCGGAAGATACGCAGTATTTT	CASSRLAEDTQYF
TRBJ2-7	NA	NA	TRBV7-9	TGTGCCAGCAGCATCCAGGGTGGGGGTTACGAGCAGTACTTC	CASSIQGGGYEQYF
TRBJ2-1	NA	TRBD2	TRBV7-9	TGTGCCAGCAGCTTAGGACTAGCTCTGGGTAATGAGCAGTTCTTC	CASSLGLALGNEQFF
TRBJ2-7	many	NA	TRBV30	TGTGCCTGGAGCGTAGACACCGGGACACTTTACGAGCAGTACTTC	CAWSVDTGTLYEQYF
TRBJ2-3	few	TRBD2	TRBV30	TGTGCCTGGAGTGCCCTACTAGCGCAGCGCACAGATACGCAGTATTTT	CAWSALLAQRTDTQYF
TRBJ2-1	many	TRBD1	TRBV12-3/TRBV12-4	TGTGCCAGCGGGACAGGGGTTAATGAGCAGTTCTTC	CASGTGVNEQFF
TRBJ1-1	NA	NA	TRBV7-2	TGTGCCAGCAGCTCCCAACAGGGCGTGAACACTGAAGCTTTCTTT	CASSSQQGVNTEAFF
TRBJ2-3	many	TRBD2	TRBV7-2	TGTGCCAGCAGCCAAGGACTAGCGGGGGGGGCGGGAGATACGCAGTATTTT	CASSQGLAGGAGDTQYF